This TCR beta chain was sequenced for a study of shared clonotypes between healthy human individuals. Clones were sequenced by immunoSEQ multiplex PCR, and TCRdb holds only the in-frame ones, with some missing. The table records nearly 1,000,000 clones, around 80% of them present only once. This CDR3 spans 15 amino acids. Germline lookup yields CDR1 MNHEY and CDR2 SVGAGI. V lost 6 bases to trimming and J lost 3 bases; unmatched junction nucleotides: 7. The TCR originated in a man between 18 and 35 years old in good health. The sequencing input was memory CD4+ T cells sorted from blood. Subset given: CD45RA-negative fraction. The rearrangement joins TRBV6-5 to TRBJ1-5, with TRBD1 identical over 8 bases. Written as DNA, the CDR3 is TGTGCCAGCAGACTTGGGACAGGTTACAATCAGCCCCAGCATTTT. Amino acid sequence: CASRLGTGYNQPQHF.